The table lists the clone carrying this T cell receptor (beta chain) with a few counts. PCR was performed a second time for about 7 to 11 cycles using a sample-barcoded 5' primer and a J-beta primer mix. TCRdb reprocessed the 5' RACE reads with MiXCR, giving one entry per CDR3 protein. This table has hundreds of thousands of distinct CDR3 sequences, just under 25% appearing once. This record comes from a study of blood T cells in healthy people across ages. The CDR3 runs to 13 residues. Germline V gene sequence: CDR1 SEHNR, CDR2 FQNEAQ (reference sequence). V was pared by 5 bases and J by 11 bases, with 15 bases between. These same records also appear under a second study, on T cells of mothers and their children.

This clonotype was sampled from a boy aged 5-17 years in good health. Sequencing used blood. V and J are TRBV7-9 and TRBJ1-4; D is unresolved. CDR3 sequence reads: CASSPHGLGKLFF. CDR3 coding DNA: TGTGCCAGCAGCCCTCACGGGCTGGGGAAACTGTTTTTT.